This entry concerns a single T cell receptor (beta chain). Vbeta (60) and Jbeta (13) primers were used in the PCR. Assay used: immunoSEQ multiplex PCR; TCRdb lists only in-frame clones, some missing. Of 80,000 to 100,000 clones in the sample, around 73% are singletons; the top ten hold roughly 3.5%. V was trimmed by 3 bases and J by 7 bases, leaving 15 bases between them. This CDR3 region has 14 residues. Germline V gene sequence: CDR1 LNHDA, CDR2 SQIVND (reference sequence). The record originates from a study of cytomegalovirus exposure and HLA in healthy donors. Sequenced material: PBMCs. This receptor was identified in a man aged 40-49 years in good health and CMV-seronegative. The rearrangement uses TRBV19 and TRBJ1-2, with D perhaps TRBD1 (6 bases). CDR3 amino acids: CASSIGAGASGYTF. CDR3 DNA: TGTGCCAGTAGTATTGGTGCAGGGGCCTCTGGCTACACCTTC.